Presented here are 20 T cell receptor beta chains from one specimen sequenced in a study of blood T cell repertoires in COVID-19. Assay used: immunoSEQ multiplex PCR; TCRdb lists only in-frame clones, some missing. The sample lists about 250,000 clones, about three quarters seen once, with about 3.1% in the top ten. Sequencing was carried out using peripheral blood. Every receptor here comes from a woman over 75 with acute or convalescent COVID-19.

This CDR3 is CASNTGQGNYGYTF. The DNA for the CDR3 is TGTGCCAGTAATACGGGACAGGGAAACTATGGCTACACCTTC. J is TRBJ1-2 and V is TRBV19; 9 positions agree with TRBD1. The ends lost 7 bases at V and 2 bases at J; junction bases unmatched: 5. Germline CDR1 is LNHDA and CDR2 is SQIVND (reference sequence). The CDR3 is made up of 14 amino acids.

The rearrangement uses TRBV7-2 and TRBJ2-7; 9 bases are a match to TRBD2. Losses at the gene ends were 3 bases for V and 0 bases for J; bases not matched to a gene: 3. Germline CDR1 is SGHTA and CDR2 is FQGNSA. The CDR3 is made up of 15 amino acids. DNA of the CDR3: TGTGCCAGCAGCTTGAGCGGGGGGAGCTCCTACGAGCAGTACTTC. Its translation is CASSLSGGSSYEQYF.

In DNA form, the CDR3 reads TGTGCCACCAGCAGAGGTCTACTCACAGGGCACTCTGGAAACACCATATATTTT. Translating gives CATSRGLLTGHSGNTIYF. The V and J genes are TRBV15 and TRBJ1-3; tentative D call: TRBD1 (6 bases). This CDR3 has 18 residues. The germline V and J ends were trimmed by 1 base and 0 bases, with 16 bases remaining between them. Germline loops: CDR1 LNHNV, CDR2 YYDKDF (reference sequence).

The chain joins TRBV4-2 to TRBJ2-1, with 9 bases fitting TRBD2. Germline CDR1 and CDR2: LGHNA and YNFKEQ. The trim removed 0 bases at V and 10 bases at J, leaving 10 bases unmatched. The CDR3 is 16 amino acids. The CDR3 loop reads CASSQDRAGGPIEQFF. Written as DNA, the CDR3 is TGTGCCAGCAGCCAAGATCGAGCGGGAGGCCCTATCGAGCAGTTCTTC.

The chain uses TRBV5-1 and TRBJ2-2; a weak D match, TRBD1 (6 bases). Germline V gene lookup returns CDR1 SGHRS and CDR2 YFSETQ. The CDR3 spans 14 residues. V lost 4 bases and J 2 bases, leaving 9 bases between the germline ends. CDR3 bases: TGCGCCAGCAGCCCGGGACAAAACACCGGGGAGCTGTTTTTT. It specifies CASSPGQNTGELFF.

In this sample, this clone turned up a few times. This chain joins TRBV25-1 and TRBJ2-1, with 7 nucleotides matching TRBD1. After removal of 6 bases from V and 0 bases from J, the junction contained 8 bases not matched to a gene. Germline V gene sequence: CDR1 MGHDK, CDR2 SYGVNS. The CDR3 totals 16 residues. The CDR3 nucleotides are TGTGCCAGCAGCGACACGACAGGGCCCTCCTACAATGAGCAGTTCTTC. This codes for CASSDTTGPSYNEQFF.

The chain links TRBV5-6 to TRBJ1-2; D gene uncertain. V was pared by 0 bases and J by 4 bases, with 10 bases between. Germline-derived CDR1 and CDR2 are SGHDT and YYEEEE. This CDR3 region has 14 residues. DNA of the CDR3: TGTGCCAGCAGCTTGGCCGGGTCTACCTATGGCTACACCTTC. This gives the protein CASSLAGSTYGYTF.

CDR3 DNA sequence: TGTGCCAGCAGACGAACAGGGGCTCCTGGAAACACCATATATTTT. Amino acid sequence: CASRRTGAPGNTIYF. V and J are TRBV6-5 and TRBJ1-3; TRBD1 aligns across 7 bases. This CDR3 has 15 amino acids. Germline loops: CDR1 MNHEY, CDR2 SVGAGI. The V and J ends lost 6 bases and 2 bases, in that order; junction bases with no gene match: 7.

For the CDR3, the DNA is TGCGCCAGCAGGGACTCGTGGACGCAGTATTTT. Residues: CASRDSWTQYF. The chain uses TRBV5-1 and TRBJ2-3; D is possibly TRBD2 (5 bases). Trimming took 5 bases from V and 9 from J, leaving 10 bases between them. Germline CDR1 is SGHRS and CDR2 is YFSETQ. This CDR3 spans 11 amino acids.

This sequence joins TRBV4-2 and TRBJ1-2; perhaps TRBD1 as D (5 bases). Trimming removed 0 bases from V and 4 bases from J, with 12 bases in between. Per the germline V gene, CDR1 is LGHNA and CDR2 is YNFKEQ. The CDR3 has 15 residues. CDR3 loop: CASSQDLRVIYGYTF. In DNA form, the CDR3 reads TGTGCCAGCAGCCAAGATCTCAGGGTAATCTATGGCTACACCTTC.

This chain links TRBV13 with TRBJ1-5, with 8 bases fitting TRBD1. This CDR3 is 16 amino acids long. The V segment lost 5 bases and the J segment 3 bases; nucleotides outside the gene matches: 9. Germline V gene sequence: CDR1 PRHDT, CDR2 FYEKMQ (reference sequence). The DNA of the CDR3 is TGTGCCAGCAGCGTACCACAGGGGGTTGACAATCAGCCCCAGCATTTT. It encodes CASSVPQGVDNQPQHF.

As concerns this clone: The same CDR3 is also encoded by other DNA sequences in this sample. The chain recombines TRBV12-3 or TRBV12-4 with TRBJ1-2; 7 bases line up with TRBD1. The CDR3 runs 13 residues. The V and J ends lost 5 bases and 4 bases, in that order; junction bases with no gene match: 4. CDR3 nucleotide sequence: TGTGCCAGCAGTCCACAGGGGTCCTATGGCTACACCTTC. This sequence encodes CASSPQGSYGYTF.

The rearrangement joins TRBV1 to TRBJ2-7; no check of the table's D call, TRBD2, against the DNA was made. TRBV1 corresponds to a pseudogene. This CDR3 has 17 amino acids. The CDR3 spells CTSSQDLGLAGCYEQYF. CDR3 in DNA: TGCACCAGCAGCCAAGATCTTGGACTAGCGGGATGCTACGAGCAGTACTTC.

For the CDR3, the DNA is TGTGCCAGCAGCCCGAGGAGGGGGAACACTGAAGCTTTCTTT. Its protein product is CASSPRRGNTEAFF. The chain is built from TRBV11-1 and TRBJ1-1, with a possible D match to TRBD1 (5 bases). This CDR3 has 14 residues. CDR1 and CDR2 from the germline V gene are SGHAT and FQDESV (reference sequence). V lost 5 bases, J lost 1 base, and 11 bases lay in between.

The CDR3 sequence is CAGGGGEQYF. The CDR3 DNA follows: TGTGCCGGAGGGGGCGGCGAGCAGTACTTC. The gene calls are TRBV30 and TRBJ2-7, with D perhaps TRBD1 (7 bases). V lost 8 bases to trimming and J lost 6 bases, with 11 bases between them. In germline, CDR1 is GTSNPN, CDR2 SVGIG (reference sequence). There are 10 residues in the CDR3.

The V gene is TRBV19, the J gene TRBJ1-2; weak D call: TRBD1 (6 bases). The CDR3 contains 15 residues. Germline V gives CDR1 LNHDA, CDR2 SQIVND (reference sequence). Trimming stripped 6 bases from V and 2 bases from J, with 16 bases between. CDR3 amino acids: CASSPWEGGNYGYTF. In nucleotides, the CDR3 is TGTGCCAGTAGCCCCTGGGAGGGGGGAAACTATGGCTACACCTTC.

The V and J genes are TRBV29-1 and TRBJ2-7, with 11 bases fitting TRBD2. V shed 4 bases and J 3 bases; nucleotides not matched to a gene: 5. The V gene's germline CDR1 is SQVTM and CDR2 ANQGSEA. The CDR3 covers 14 residues. The DNA for the CDR3 is TGCAGCGTTGCCGGGACTAGCGGTTACTACGAGCAGTACTTC. Its protein product is CSVAGTSGYYEQYF.

The chain employs TRBV5-1 and TRBJ1-2; 8 bases map to TRBD1. In germline, CDR1 is SGHRS, CDR2 YFSETQ. The V segment lost 3 bases and the J segment 8 bases; nucleotides outside the gene matches: 9. The CDR3 is 14 residues long. The CDR3 sequence is CASSSTTGEGGYTF. The CDR3 region has the DNA TGCGCCAGCAGCTCGACGACAGGGGAAGGCGGCTACACCTTC.

The gene calls are TRBV27 and TRBJ2-7, with 7 bases fitting TRBD1. The length of the CDR3 is 12 residues. V gave up 5 bases and J gave up 6 bases; unmatched junction bases: 4. Germline CDR1 and CDR2: MNHEY and SMNVEV (reference sequence). CDR3 protein: CASSRWTGEQYF. The CDR3 nucleotides read TGTGCCAGCAGTCGGTGGACAGGCGAGCAGTACTTC.

This clone showed up many times. The CDR3 region has the DNA TGTGCCAGCAGCCCCCTTAACTACGAGCAGTACTTC. It translates to CASSPLNYEQYF. The chain has TRBV7-9 and TRBJ2-7; no reliable D call. CDR1 is SEHNR and CDR2 is FQNEAQ in the germline V gene (reference sequence). V was clipped by 5 bases and J by 3 bases, with 8 bases between them. The CDR3 sequence is 12 residues long.